The 10 T cell receptor beta chains given below trace back to one sample, sequenced in a study of cytomegalovirus exposure and HLA in healthy donors. The PCR was carried out with 60 Vbeta primers and 13 Jbeta primers. Assay used: immunoSEQ multiplex PCR; TCRdb lists only in-frame clones, some missing. The table has some 170,000 clones, 81% seen once. The specimen was PBMCs. These receptors were taken from a woman in her late teens or twenties in good health and CMV-seropositive.

This clone was seen a handful of times. This chain links TRBV5-4 with TRBJ2-7; TRBD1 is a possible D gene (8 bases). Germline V gives CDR1 SGHNT, CDR2 YYREEE (reference sequence). The V end lost 4 bases, the J end lost 4 bases, and 18 bases lay between the germline ends. CDR3 size: 15 residues. The CDR3 DNA follows: TGTGCCAGCAGCCCACAGGGGGGGAGTATATACGAGCAGTACTTC. Translated: CASSPQGGSIYEQYF.

The V and J genes are TRBV4-1 and TRBJ1-5; possible D gene TRBD1, 5 bases. The germline V gene has CDR1 MGHRA and CDR2 YSYEKL. The CDR3 length is 16 residues. Trimming took 3 bases from V and 5 from J, leaving 17 bases between them. The CDR3 sequence: CASSQGPGQSDQPQHF. The CDR3 DNA reads as TGCGCCAGCAGCCAGGGGCCAGGTCAATCGGATCAGCCCCAGCATTTT.

The chain has TRBV7-8 and TRBJ1-5, with a possible D match to TRBD1 (5 bases). The CDR3 contains 17 residues. CDR1 SGHVS and CDR2 FQNEAQ come from the germline V gene. Trimming removed 1 base at V and 3 bases at J, with 16 bases between. DNA of the CDR3: TGTGCCAGCAGCTTAGGGTCGGACACCCTATTCAATCAGCCCCAGCATTTT. This sequence encodes CASSLGSDTLFNQPQHF.

The rearrangement links TRBV2 to TRBJ1-4; D uncertain. With 7 bases removed from V and 2 bases from J, the gap between germline ends came to 14 bases. Germline lookup yields CDR1 SNHLY and CDR2 FYNNEI. This CDR3 has 15 amino acids. CDR3 in amino acids: CASTSLRATNEKLFF. CDR3 bases: TGTGCCAGCACTTCCTTGAGGGCTACTAATGAAAAACTGTTTTTT.

The rearrangement links TRBV6-1 to TRBJ1-2; D ambiguous. Per germline, CDR1 MNHNS and CDR2 SASEGT. The CDR3 length is 14 residues. Deletions cut 1 base from V and 5 bases from J, with 11 bases between. DNA for the CDR3: TGTGCCAGCAGTGAAGACCATACTCATTATGGCTACACCTTC. It encodes CASSEDHTHYGYTF.

CDR3 bases: TGTGCCAGCAGCCAAGTGCGGGCGGGGGCCCTTCAAGAGACCCAGTACTTC. Its protein is CASSQVRAGALQETQYF. This chain links TRBV4-2 with TRBJ2-5; perhaps TRBD2 as D (7 bases). The CDR3 runs 17 residues. Deletions cut 1 base from V and 2 bases from J, with 17 bases between. CDR1 is LGHNA and CDR2 is YNFKEQ in the germline V gene.

The chain joins TRBV7-8 to TRBJ2-7; TRBD1 might be the D (6 bases). This CDR3 has 13 residues. Germline-derived CDR1 and CDR2 are SGHVS and FQNEAQ. Trimming stripped 4 bases from V and 3 bases from J, with 10 bases between. The CDR3 nucleotides are TGTGCCAGCAGCTGGGGACAAGTCTACGAGCAGTACTTC. Protein sequence: CASSWGQVYEQYF.

This clone was seen once. This rearrangement joins TRBV19 to TRBJ1-1; D call uncertain. The germline gives CDR1 LNHDA, CDR2 SQIVND (reference sequence). The ends were cut back, 2 bases at V and 3 bases at J, with 7 bases in the middle. This CDR3 region has 13 residues. The CDR3 region is CASSIKADTEAFF. CDR3 nucleotide sequence: TGTGCCAGTAGTATAAAGGCGGACACTGAAGCTTTCTTT.

This sequence joins TRBV7-9 and TRBJ2-7; D is ambiguous. Per the germline V gene, CDR1 is SEHNR and CDR2 is FQNEAQ (reference sequence). V was shortened by 0 bases and J by 3 bases, with 6 bases between the two germline ends. The CDR3 loop spans 13 amino acids. CDR3 in DNA: TGTGCCAGCAGCTTAGCGCGGCGCTACGAGCAGTACTTC. It yields the protein CASSLARRYEQYF. Combining the CDR3 with reference TRBV7-9 and TRBJ2-7 gives the whole variable domain DTGVSQNPRHKITKRGQNVTFRCDPISEHNRLYWYRQTLGQGPEFLTYFQNEAQLEKSRLLSDRFSAERPKGSFSTLEIQRTEQGDSAMYLCASSLARRYEQYFGPGTRLTVT.

This clone was seen a single time. The rearrangement joins TRBV13 to TRBJ2-3; 15 positions match TRBD2. This CDR3 has 20 residues. Germline CDR1 reads PRHDT; CDR2 reads FYEKMQ (reference sequence). V dropped 0 bases and J dropped 0; count of bases not matched to a gene: 7. The CDR3 loop reads CASSLGLGLAGGASTDTQYF. CDR3 sequence (DNA): TGTGCCAGCAGCTTAGGCCTGGGACTAGCGGGGGGTGCTAGCACAGATACGCAGTATTTT.